Only a few counts were recorded for the clone carrying this TCR beta chain. Its specificity is unknown. Repertoires were generated with immunoSEQ multiplex PCR, while TCRdb's copy carries only in-frame clones and drops some. The table lists about 110,000 clones, 88% of them singletons. This record belongs to a study of cytomegalovirus exposure and HLA in healthy donors. Study-level findings and limits: Reportedly, diagnosis of cytomegalovirus status by the classifier showed high specificity and sensitivity. TCR sequences were mostly rare, though some public TCRs occurred in many donors. A few of the chains that were CMV-associated were confirmed in vitro to be specific for CMV antigens.

The V gene's germline CDR1 is LNHDA and CDR2 SQIVND (reference sequence). J gave up 1 base and V 7 bases, and 8 bases lay outside the gene matches. The length of the CDR3 is 15 residues. Sequencing was carried out using PBMCs. This receptor was taken from a woman in her thirties in good health and CMV-seropositive. The chain joins TRBV19 to TRBJ1-1; 8 nucleotides match TRBD1. This chain's CDR3 is CASKPDRVGNTEAFF. CDR3 nucleotide sequence: TGTGCCAGTAAACCGGACAGGGTAGGGAACACTGAAGCTTTCTTT.